The T cell receptor beta chain under discussion was sequenced for a study of T-cell reconstitution after alpha-beta-depleted transplantation in children. This CDR3 comprises 13 residues. The germline gives CDR1 SNHLY, CDR2 FYNNEI. V was cut by 7 bases and J by 0 bases, with 6 bases left in between. Unique molecular identifiers were incorporated during preparation of the TCRbeta library. TCRdb reprocessed the PCR reads with MiXCR, giving one entry per CDR3 protein. The data hold 450,000 to 550,000 distinct CDR3 sequences, with about an eighth observed a single time. The input for sequencing was PBMCs, mostly from graft donor cells, taken 180 days after TCRalphabeta/CD19-depleted stem cell transplant. This TCR came from a female patient aged 2 to 10 who had a stem cell transplant for aplastic anemia, so the T cells may come from the graft donor. The rearrangement links TRBV2 to TRBJ2-2; D unclear. The CDR3 coding sequence is TGTGCCAGCACAATAGCGAACACCGGGGAGCTGTTTTTT. It translates to CASTIANTGELFF.